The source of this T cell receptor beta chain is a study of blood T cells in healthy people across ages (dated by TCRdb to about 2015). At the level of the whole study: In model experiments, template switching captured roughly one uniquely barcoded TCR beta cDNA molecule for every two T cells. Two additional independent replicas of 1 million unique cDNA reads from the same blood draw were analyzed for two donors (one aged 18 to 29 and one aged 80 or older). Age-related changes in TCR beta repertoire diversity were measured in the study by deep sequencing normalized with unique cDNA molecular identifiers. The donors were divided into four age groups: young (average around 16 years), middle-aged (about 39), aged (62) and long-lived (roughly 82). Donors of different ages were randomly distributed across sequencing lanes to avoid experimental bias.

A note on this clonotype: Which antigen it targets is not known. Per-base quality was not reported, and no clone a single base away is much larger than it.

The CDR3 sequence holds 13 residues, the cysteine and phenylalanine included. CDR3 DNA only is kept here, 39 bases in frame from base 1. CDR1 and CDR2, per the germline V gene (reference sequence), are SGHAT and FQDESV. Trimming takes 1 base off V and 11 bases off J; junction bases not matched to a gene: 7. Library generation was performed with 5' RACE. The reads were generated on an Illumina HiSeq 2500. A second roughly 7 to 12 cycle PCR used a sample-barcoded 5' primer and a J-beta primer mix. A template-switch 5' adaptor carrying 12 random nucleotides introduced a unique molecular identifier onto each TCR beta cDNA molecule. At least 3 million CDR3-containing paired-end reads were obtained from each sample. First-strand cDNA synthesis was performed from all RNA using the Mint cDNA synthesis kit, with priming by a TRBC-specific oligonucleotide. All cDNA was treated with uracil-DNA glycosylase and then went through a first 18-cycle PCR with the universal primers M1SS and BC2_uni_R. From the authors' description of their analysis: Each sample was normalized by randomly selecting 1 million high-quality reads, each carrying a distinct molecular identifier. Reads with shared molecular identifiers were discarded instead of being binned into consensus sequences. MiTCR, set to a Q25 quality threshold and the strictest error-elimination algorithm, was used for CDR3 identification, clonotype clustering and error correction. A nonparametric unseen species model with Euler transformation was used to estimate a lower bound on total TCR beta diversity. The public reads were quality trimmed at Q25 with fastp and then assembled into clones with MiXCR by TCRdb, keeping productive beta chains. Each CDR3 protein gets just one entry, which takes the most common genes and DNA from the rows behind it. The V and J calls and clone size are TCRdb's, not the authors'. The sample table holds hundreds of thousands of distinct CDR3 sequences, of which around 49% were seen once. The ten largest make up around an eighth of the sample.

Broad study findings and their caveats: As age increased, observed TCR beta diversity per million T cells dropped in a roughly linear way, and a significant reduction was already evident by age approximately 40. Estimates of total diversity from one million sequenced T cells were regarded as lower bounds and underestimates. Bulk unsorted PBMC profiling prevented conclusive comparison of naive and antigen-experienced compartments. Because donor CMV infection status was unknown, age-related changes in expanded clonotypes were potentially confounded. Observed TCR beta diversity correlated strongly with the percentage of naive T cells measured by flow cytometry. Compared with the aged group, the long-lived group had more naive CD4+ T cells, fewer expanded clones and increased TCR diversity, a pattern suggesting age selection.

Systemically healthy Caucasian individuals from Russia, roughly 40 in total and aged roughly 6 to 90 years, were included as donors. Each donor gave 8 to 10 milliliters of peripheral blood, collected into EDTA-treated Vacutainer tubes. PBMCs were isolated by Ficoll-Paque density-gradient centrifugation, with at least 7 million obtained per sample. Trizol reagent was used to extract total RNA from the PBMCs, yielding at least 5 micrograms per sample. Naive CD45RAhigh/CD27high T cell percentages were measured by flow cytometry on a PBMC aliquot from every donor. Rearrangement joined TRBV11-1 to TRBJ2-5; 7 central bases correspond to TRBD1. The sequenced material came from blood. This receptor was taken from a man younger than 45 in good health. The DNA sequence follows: TGTGCCAGCAGCTTAGACAGGGGTTGGGGGCAGTACTTC. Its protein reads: CASSLDRGWGQYF. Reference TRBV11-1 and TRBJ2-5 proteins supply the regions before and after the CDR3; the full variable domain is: EAEVAQSPRYKITEKSQAVAFWCDPISGHATLYWYRQILGQGPELLVQFQDESVVDDSQLPKDRFSAERLKGVDSTLKIQPAELGDSAMYLCASSLDRGWGQYFGPGTRLLVL.